This TCR beta chain is from a study of beta chain features in type 1 diabetes. Of note for this clone: Its antigen is undetermined.

General study findings and limits: In these data, an HLA type influence on TCRB rearrangement remained unresolved. There was a possibility that cDNA sequencing over-represented cells with high TCR expression.

The investigators reverse transcribed all of the isolated RNA, so they sequenced expressed TCRB transcripts. The method was immunoSEQ multiplex PCR; TCRdb's version includes in-frame clones alone and lacks a portion of them. The sample lists 400,000 to 600,000 clones, approximately 28% occurring once. The purity of all sorted populations exceeded 95%. V shed 1 base and J shed 11 bases, with 11 bases lying between them. The CDR3 runs to 12 residues. Looked up from germline, CDR1 is SGHDT and CDR2 is YYEEEE. The TCR comes from a young man in good health. The sample consisted of naive CD4+ T cells from blood. J is TRBJ2-3 and V is TRBV5-6; no definite D call. CDR3 DNA sequence: TGTGCCAGCAGCTTGCAAAGGTTTCGGCAGTATTTT. It specifies CASSLQRFRQYF.